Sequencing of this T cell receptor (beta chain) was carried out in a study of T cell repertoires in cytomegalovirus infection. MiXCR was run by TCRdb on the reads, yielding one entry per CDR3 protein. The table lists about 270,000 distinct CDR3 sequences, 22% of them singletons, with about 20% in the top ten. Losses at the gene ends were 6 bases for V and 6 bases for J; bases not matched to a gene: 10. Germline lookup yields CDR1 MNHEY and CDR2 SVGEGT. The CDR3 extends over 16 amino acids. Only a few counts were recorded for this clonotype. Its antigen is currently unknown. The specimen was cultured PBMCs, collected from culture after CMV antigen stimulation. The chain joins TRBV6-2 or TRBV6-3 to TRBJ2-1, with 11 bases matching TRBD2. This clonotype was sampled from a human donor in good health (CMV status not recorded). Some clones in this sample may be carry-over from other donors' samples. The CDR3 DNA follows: TGTGCCAGCAGGAATCACATAGCGGGAGGGGTCAATGAGCAGTTCTTC. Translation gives CASRNHIAGGVNEQFF.